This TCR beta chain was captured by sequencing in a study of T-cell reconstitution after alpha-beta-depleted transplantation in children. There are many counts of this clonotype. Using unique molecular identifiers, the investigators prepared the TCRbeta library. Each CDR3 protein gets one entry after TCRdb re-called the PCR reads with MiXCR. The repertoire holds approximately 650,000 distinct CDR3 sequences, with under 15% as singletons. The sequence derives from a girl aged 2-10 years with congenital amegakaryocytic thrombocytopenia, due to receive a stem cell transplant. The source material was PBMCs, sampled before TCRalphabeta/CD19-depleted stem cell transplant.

The CDR3 sequence: CASSLAGDPWDEQFF. CDR3 DNA sequence: TGTGCCAGCAGTTTAGCGGGAGACCCCTGGGATGAGCAGTTCTTC. J is TRBJ2-1 and V is TRBV28; 7 bases match TRBD2. V was pared by 2 bases and J by 8 bases, with 9 bases of the junction left unmatched. Germline V CDR1 and CDR2: MDHEN, SYDVKM. The CDR3 is made up of 15 amino acids. The full variable domain, its missing parts supplied by reference TRBV28 and TRBJ2-1, is DVKVTQSSRYLVKRTGEKVFLECVQDMDHENMFWYRQDPGLGLRLIYFSYDVKMKEKGDIPEGYSVSREKKERFSLILESASTNQTSMYLCASSLAGDPWDEQFFGPGTRLTVL.